This T cell receptor (beta chain) was documented in a study of beta chain features in type 1 diabetes. Study observations and caveats: TCRB CDR3 length was moderately but significantly reduced in all four CD4+ subsets of Type 1 diabetes patients.

Sampling consisted of one heparinised blood draw per donor, averaging about 116 mL. A sort by CD45RO/CCR7/CD25/CD127/CD95/CD27 yielded CD4+ naive, central memory, regulatory and stem cell-like memory cells. Every isolated RNA sample was fully reverse transcribed, so sequencing captured expressed TCRB transcripts. Measured with immunoSEQ multiplex PCR; TCRdb has only the in-frame clones, and not every one. This table has 400,000 or so clones, around an eighth appearing once. Of note for this clone: Its target is not known.

The CDR3 loop spans 17 amino acids. CDR1 and CDR2 (germline): LNHDA, SQIVND (reference sequence). V shed 6 bases, J shed 1 base, and the junction held 13 bases outside the gene matches. Sequencing was carried out using naive CD4+ T cells from blood. The chain combines TRBV19 with TRBJ2-3; 7 bases are shared with TRBD1. The sequence was obtained from a woman in her late teens or twenties with type 1 diabetes. The CDR3 DNA follows: TGTGCCAGTAGGAAGATACAGGGGACCTTACGCACAGATACGCAGTATTTT. This translates into CASRKIQGTLRTDTQYF.